What follows are 3 T cell receptor beta chains derived from one specimen sequenced in a study of blood T cell repertoires in COVID-19. Produced via immunoSEQ multiplex PCR; TCRdb's table is partial and in-frame only. Altogether about 270,000 clones are present, approximately 86% being singletons, with the ten largest covering about 10%. The source material was peripheral blood. The receptors come from a man in his forties with active or convalescent COVID-19.

V gene TRBV28 combines with J gene TRBJ2-7, with 7 bases lining up with TRBD1. Germline V lookup: CDR1 MDHEN, CDR2 SYDVKM. This CDR3 contains 13 residues. The V gene end was trimmed by 6 bases and the J gene end by 5 bases; junction bases not matched to a gene: 7. CDR3 in amino acids: CASRKTGIDEQYF. CDR3 DNA sequence: TGTGCCAGCAGAAAGACAGGGATCGACGAGCAGTACTTC.

This chain joins TRBV5-1 and TRBJ1-1; 8 bases fit TRBD1. In germline, CDR1 is SGHRS, CDR2 YFSETQ. The CDR3 covers 17 residues. Losses at the gene ends were 4 bases for V and 1 base for J; bases not matched to a gene: 12. In DNA form, the CDR3 reads TGCGCCAGCAGCGGGGCCCAGACAGGGGCCAAGAACACTGAAGCTTTCTTT. This sequence encodes CASSGAQTGAKNTEAFF.

The rearrangement joins TRBV7-6 to TRBJ2-5; no firm D call. Germline values: CDR1 SGHVS, CDR2 FNYEAQ. CDR3 size: 15 residues. Deletions cut 1 base from V and 7 bases from J, with 16 bases between. DNA of the CDR3: TGTGCCAGCAGCTTAGAGGCCGTCGATTCGGGGACCCAGTACTTC. Residues: CASSLEAVDSGTQYF.